One sample yielded the 15 T cell receptor beta chains listed below, sequenced in a study of cytomegalovirus exposure and HLA in healthy donors. TCRdb keeps only in-frame clones here, not all; method: immunoSEQ multiplex PCR. The sample lists about 330,000 clones, 70% to 90% occurring once. Sequencing was carried out using PBMCs. These TCRs come from a woman between 18 and 30 years old in good health and CMV-seronegative.

This chain joins TRBV4-3 and TRBJ2-3; D uncertain. The V end was cut by 0 bases, the J end by 0 bases, with 4 bases between. CDR1 and CDR2 from the germline V gene are LGHNA and YSLEER. This CDR3 contains 14 residues. This CDR3 is CASSQDGSTDTQYF. The CDR3 DNA is TGCGCCAGCAGCCAAGACGGGAGCACAGATACGCAGTATTTT.

This sequence joins TRBV7-6 and TRBJ2-1; TRBD2 matches at 7 bases. Trimming removed 9 bases from V and 2 bases from J; junction bases left unmatched: 7. Germline V gives CDR1 SGHVS, CDR2 FNYEAQ. This CDR3 is built from 14 residues. DNA of the CDR3: TGTGCCAGTGGGGGGGGGATAGCCTACAATGAGCAGTTCTTC. This encodes CASGGGIAYNEQFF.

The chain employs TRBV28 and TRBJ1-4; 7 nucleotides line up with TRBD1. The CDR3 totals 13 residues. The germline V gene has CDR1 MDHEN and CDR2 SYDVKM. V trimming: 8 bases; J trimming: 3 bases; junction bases outside the gene matches: 3. The CDR3 is CASQGGANEKLFF. The CDR3 DNA is TGTGCCAGCCAGGGGGGTGCTAATGAAAAACTGTTTTTT.

This clone has just one count. The chain has TRBV7-7 and TRBJ2-1, with 9 bases lining up with TRBD1. The CDR3 covers 16 residues. Trimming at V came to 5 bases and at J to 5 bases, leaving 10 bases not matched to a gene. Germline values: CDR1 SSHAT, CDR2 FNYEAQ (reference sequence). In nucleotides, the CDR3 is TGTGCCAGCAGCCCTAACAGGGGGCAGGGGGACAATGAGCAGTTCTTC. Its translation is CASSPNRGQGDNEQFF.

Only one count was recorded for this clone. This chain uses TRBV5-1 with TRBJ1-3; 9 positions match TRBD1. Looked up from germline, CDR1 is SGHRS and CDR2 is YFSETQ. Trimming removed 3 bases from V and 8 bases from J; junction bases left unmatched: 9. The CDR3 is 15 residues long. The CDR3, as DNA: TGCGCCAGCAGCTGGACCGGGACAGGGCGAGACACCATATATTTT. Translating gives CASSWTGTGRDTIYF.

This clone has only a few counts. V usage is TRBV10-3 and J usage is TRBJ2-7, with TRBD2 identical over 7 bases. CDR3 length: 15 residues. Germline-derived CDR1 and CDR2 are ENHRY and SYGVKD. V shed 0 bases, J shed 2 bases, and the junction held 4 bases outside the gene matches. CDR3 amino acids: CAISESVGTTYEQYF. DNA for the CDR3: TGTGCCATCAGTGAGTCTGTAGGGACTACCTACGAGCAGTACTTC.

V usage is TRBV7-2 and J usage is TRBJ2-5, with D maybe TRBD2 (5 bases). The CDR3 spans 15 residues. In germline, CDR1 is SGHTA, CDR2 FQGNSA. V was trimmed by 1 base and J by 5 bases, leaving 14 bases between them. CDR3 residues: CASSLGRARRETQYF. DNA for the CDR3: TGTGCCAGCAGCTTAGGGCGGGCCCGGCGGGAGACCCAGTACTTC.

The V call is TRBV28, the J call TRBJ1-5; the D is unclear. The germline gives CDR1 MDHEN, CDR2 SYDVKM. The CDR3 is 16 residues long. Trimming shortened V by 2 bases and J by 1 base, and 12 bases separated the two germline ends. In nucleotides, the CDR3 is TGTGCCAGCAGTTTAGGGCCGGTTAGGAGCAATCAGCCCCAGCATTTT. Translating gives CASSLGPVRSNQPQHF.

The chain has TRBV5-1 and TRBJ2-3; no clear D gene. The germline V gene has CDR1 SGHRS and CDR2 YFSETQ. The ends were cut back, 4 bases at V and 4 bases at J, with 10 bases in the middle. This CDR3 has 13 amino acids. Here the CDR3 reads CASSLPIADTQYF. The DNA of the CDR3 is TGCGCCAGCAGCCTACCCATAGCAGATACGCAGTATTTT.

V gene TRBV18 combines with J gene TRBJ2-7; D not resolved. V was clipped by 3 bases and J by 4 bases, with 19 bases between them. CDR3 length: 16 residues. Per germline, CDR1 KGHSH and CDR2 LQKENI. CDR3 loop: CASSPQSQRNNYEQYF. The CDR3 DNA sequence: TGTGCCAGCTCACCTCAGTCACAGAGAAATAATTACGAGCAGTACTTC.

The count of this clone is one. This chain links TRBV7-9 with TRBJ1-5; no clear D. V lost 4 bases to trimming and J lost 1 base, with 8 bases between them. The CDR3 loop spans 14 amino acids. Germline loops: CDR1 SEHNR, CDR2 FQNEAQ (reference sequence). CDR3 coding DNA: TGTGCCAGCAGCTCGAGGGCGAGCAATCAGCCCCAGCATTTT. Protein: CASSSRASNQPQHF.

The CDR3 DNA follows: TGTGCCAGCAGCCCGTCCCTTAGCCAGTACTTC. Protein sequence: CASSPSLSQYF. The genes are TRBV9 and TRBJ2-5; no reliable D call. Germline V lookup: CDR1 SGDLS, CDR2 YYNGEE. CDR3 length: 11 amino acids. Deletions cut 4 bases from V and 10 bases from J, with 11 bases between. The complete variable domain, with remaining parts taken from reference TRBV9 and TRBJ2-5, reads DSGVTQTPKHLITATGQRVTLRCSPRSGDLSVYWYQQSLDQGLQFLIQYYNGEERAKGNILERFSAQQFPDLHSELNLSSLELGDSALYFCASSPSLSQYFGPGTRLLVL.

The genes are TRBV4-2 and TRBJ2-7, with D possibly matching TRBD1 (5 bases). Germline lookup yields CDR1 LGHNA and CDR2 YNFKEQ. Trimming pared 1 base from V and 0 bases from J, leaving 13 bases between. This CDR3 spans 16 amino acids. The CDR3 region is CASSQGVGLSSYEQYF. CDR3 nucleotides: TGTGCCAGCAGCCAAGGTGTGGGGCTGAGCTCCTACGAGCAGTACTTC.

The CDR3 nucleotides read TGTGCCAGCAGTGTCGGGGACTATGGCTACACCTTC. Amino acids: CASSVGDYGYTF. The J gene is TRBJ1-2, the V gene TRBV2, with unresolved D. Per the germline V gene, CDR1 is SNHLY and CDR2 is FYNNEI. Trimming pared 4 bases from V and 3 bases from J, leaving 6 bases between. This CDR3 contains 12 residues.

This clone was seen a single time. The chain couples TRBV29-1 to TRBJ2-3; TRBD2 agrees at 9 bases. The V and J ends lost 6 bases and 4 bases, in that order; junction bases with no gene match: 8. This CDR3 contains 14 residues. Germline CDR1 and CDR2: SQVTM and ANQGSEA. The CDR3 DNA reads as TGCAGCGTCATTAGCGGGAGTCACGCAGATACGCAGTATTTT. Translated, it gives CSVISGSHADTQYF.